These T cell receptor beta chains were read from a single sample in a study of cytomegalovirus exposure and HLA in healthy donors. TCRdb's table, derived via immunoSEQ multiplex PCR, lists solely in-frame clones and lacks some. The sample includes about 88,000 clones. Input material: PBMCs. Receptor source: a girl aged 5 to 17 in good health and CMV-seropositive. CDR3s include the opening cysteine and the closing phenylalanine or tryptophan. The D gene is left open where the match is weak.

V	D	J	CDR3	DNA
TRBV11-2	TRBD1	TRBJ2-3	CASSQGGSTDTQYF	TGTGCCAGCAGCCAAGGGGGCTCGACAGATACGCAGTATTTT
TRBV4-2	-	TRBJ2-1	CASSHGVGGTDNEQFF	TGTGCCAGCAGCCACGGCGTGGGGGGAACCGACAATGAGCAGTTCTTC
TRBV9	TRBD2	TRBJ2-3	CASSVGDGRADTQYF	TGTGCCAGCAGCGTTGGGGACGGGAGGGCGGATACGCAGTATTTT
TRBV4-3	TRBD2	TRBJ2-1	CATGSGGVNEQFF	TGCGCCACAGGCAGCGGGGGGGTCAATGAGCAGTTCTTC
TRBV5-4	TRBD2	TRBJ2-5	CASSLMGLAGEETQYF	TGTGCCAGCAGCCTAATGGGACTAGCGGGGGAAGAGACCCAGTACTTC
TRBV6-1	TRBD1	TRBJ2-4	CASSEHRDRQNIQYF	TGTGCCAGCAGTGAACATCGGGACAGACAAAACATTCAGTACTTC
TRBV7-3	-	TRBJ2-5	CASSLWPEETQYF	TGTGCCAGCAGCTTATGGCCAGAAGAGACCCAGTACTTC
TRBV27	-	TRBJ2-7	CASRKQGSRDEQYF	TGTGCCAGCAGGAAACAGGGATCCAGGGACGAGCAGTACTTC
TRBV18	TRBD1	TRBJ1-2	CASSRSTGGDYGYTF	TGTGCCAGCTCCCGTTCGACAGGGGGAGACTATGGCTACACCTTC
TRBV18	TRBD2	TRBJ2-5	CASSPQGGETQYF	TGTGCCAGCTCACCACAGGGAGGGGAGACCCAGTACTTC
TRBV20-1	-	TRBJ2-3	CSASLLDTQYF	TGCAGTGCTAGCCTTTTAGATACGCAGTATTTT
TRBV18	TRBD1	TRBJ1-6	CASSLGTADNSPLHF	TGTGCCAGCTCCCTTGGGACAGCAGATAATTCACCCCTCCACTTT
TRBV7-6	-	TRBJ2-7	CASSLDQVLEQYF	TGTGCCAGCAGCTTAGATCAGGTCCTCGAGCAGTACTTC
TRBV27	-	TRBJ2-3	CASSPSHADTQYF	TGTGCCAGCAGCCCATCACACGCAGATACGCAGTATTTT
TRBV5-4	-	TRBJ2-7	CASSWGVESYEQYF	TGTGCCAGCAGCTGGGGGGTTGAATCCTACGAGCAGTACTTC
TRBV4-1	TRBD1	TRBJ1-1	CASSLRTGQQAFF	TGCGCCAGCAGCCTCCGGACAGGGCAGCAAGCTTTCTTT
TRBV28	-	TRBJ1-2	CASSSGGYGYTF	TGTGCCAGCAGTTCTGGGGGGTATGGCTACACCTTC
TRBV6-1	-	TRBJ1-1	CASSDWEGTEAFF	TGTGCCAGCAGTGATTGGGAGGGCACTGAAGCTTTCTTT
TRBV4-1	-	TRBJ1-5	CASSQSGTGNQPQHF	TGCGCCAGCAGCCAAAGCGGGACCGGGAATCAGCCCCAGCATTTT
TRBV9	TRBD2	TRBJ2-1	CASTLTGGHNEQFF	TGTGCCAGCACCCTTACGGGGGGGCACAATGAGCAGTTCTTC
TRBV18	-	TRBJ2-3	CASSQSTDTQYF	TGTGCCAGCTCCCAAAGCACAGATACGCAGTATTTT
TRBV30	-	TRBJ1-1	CAWTPGAKNTEAFF	TGTGCCTGGACCCCTGGGGCCAAGAACACTGAAGCTTTCTTT
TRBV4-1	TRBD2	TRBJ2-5	CASSQGRTSGGSEETQYF	TGCGCCAGCAGCCAAGGCCGGACTAGCGGGGGGTCGGAAGAGACCCAGTACTTC
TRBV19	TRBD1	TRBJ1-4	CASRLKGTGNEKLFF	TGTGCCAGTAGATTAAAGGGGACAGGGAATGAAAAACTGTTTTTT
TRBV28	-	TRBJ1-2	CASSPGQRAYGYTF	TGTGCCAGCAGTCCCGGACAGAGAGCTTATGGCTACACCTTC